The clone carrying this T cell receptor (beta chain) was recorded once. The target antigen is unknown. This sample was included in a study of shared clonotypes between healthy human individuals. The naive CD8 fraction comprised CD45RO-negative cells positively selected for CCR7 and excluded terminally differentiated effector memory CD45RA+ cells. With 0 bases clipped from V and 8 bases from J, the junction kept 14 bases outside the gene matches. Germline CDR1 and CDR2: MRHNA and SNTAGT. The CDR3 is made up of 19 amino acids. Clones were read by immunoSEQ multiplex PCR, and TCRdb kept only the in-frame ones, dropping some. The sample has 700,000 to 950,000 clones; 96% are singletons. Points from the study as a whole: With few donors, the genetic and exposure-history diversity represented was limited.

The rearrangement joins TRBV6-4 to TRBJ2-1, with 12 bases lining up with TRBD2. Material for sequencing was naive CD8+ T cells sorted from blood. The receptor comes from a man under 40 in good health. The CDR3 sequence is CASSDSFLSLAGGVDEQFF. The CDR3 coding sequence is TGTGCCAGCAGTGACTCCTTCCTAAGCCTAGCGGGAGGGGTGGATGAGCAGTTCTTC.